Each of the 10 T cell receptor beta chains below was sequenced from the same sample in a study of low-dose radiotherapy and immunotherapy resistance in tumors. The time point was: before trial treatment. Primers used for first-strand cDNA, a TRAV- and TRBV-specific set, covered both alpha and beta chains. A roughly 19-cycle PCR with a constant-region primer and V-primer adapter amplified TCRs. MiXCR, applied by TCRdb to the reads, yields one record per CDR3 protein. The sample consists of tens of thousands of distinct CDR3 sequences, 20% to 25% of them appearing once. The sequencing here drew on PBMCs, taken before treatment. These receptors came from a male donor with prostate cancer.

This clonotype showed up many times. The rearrangement joins TRBV30 to TRBJ2-2, with a tentative D call TRBD2 (6 bases). Germline V gene data show CDR1 as GTSNPN and CDR2 as SVGIG (reference sequence). Trimming pared 7 bases from V and 6 bases from J, leaving 12 bases between. This CDR3 spans 12 amino acids. The CDR3 loop reads CASLRRAGELFF. The DNA for the CDR3 is TGTGCCTCCCTCCGGAGGGCCGGGGAGCTGTTTTTT.

A few counts support this clonotype. A much more abundant neighbour one base away suggests this may be a read error. Without the conserved terminal phenylalanine or tryptophan, this CDR3 likely stems from a read error. The chain has TRBV15 and TRBJ2-3; TRBD2 agrees at 9 bases. Germline V lookup: CDR1 LNHNV, CDR2 YYDKDF (reference sequence). The CDR3 loop spans 15 amino acids. V dropped 2 bases and J dropped 6; count of bases not matched to a gene: 6. The CDR3 nucleotides read TGTGCCACCAGCAGATCTGGACTAGCGACTGATACGCAGTATTCT. It yields the protein CATSRSGLATDTQYS.

The chain joins TRBV9 to TRBJ2-3; 12 nucleotides match TRBD2. Germline-derived CDR1 and CDR2 are SGDLS and YYNGEE. The V segment lost 6 bases and the J segment 4 bases; nucleotides outside the gene matches: 6. The CDR3 extends over 15 amino acids. CDR3 nucleotides: TGTGCCAGCACTAGCGGGGGGGCTTTATCAGATACGCAGTATTTT. Translated: CASTSGGALSDTQYF.

This clonotype was found many times. The gene calls are TRBV10-3 and TRBJ2-2; 8 nucleotides align to TRBD1. CDR3 length equals 16 residues. Germline values: CDR1 ENHRY, CDR2 SYGVKD. The V gene end was trimmed by 4 bases and the J gene end by 5 bases; junction bases not matched to a gene: 9. Here the CDR3 DNA reads TGTGCCATCAGTGTCGGACAGGGTGGAGGGACCGGGGAGCTGTTTTTT. Protein product: CAISVGQGGGTGELFF.

This clonotype was counted at least ten times. This sequence joins TRBV7-9 and TRBJ1-1; D is perhaps TRBD1 (6 bases). V was cut by 5 bases and J by 2 bases, with 18 bases left in between. Germline assignment: CDR1 SEHNR and CDR2 FQNEAQ (reference sequence). This CDR3 has 16 amino acids. This CDR3 reads CASSLGEWGANTEAFF. As DNA, the CDR3 is TGTGCCAGCAGCCTAGGGGAATGGGGGGCCAACACTGAAGCTTTCTTT.

This clonotype has at least ten counts. The chain carries TRBV28 and TRBJ2-2; D is unresolved. Germline CDR1 and CDR2: MDHEN and SYDVKM. The CDR3 runs 14 residues. V dropped 5 bases and J dropped 6 bases, with 13 bases sitting between them. CDR3 sequence: CASSILIMPGELFF. CDR3 DNA: TGTGCCAGCAGTATCCTCATAATGCCCGGGGAGCTGTTTTTT.

This clonotype was detected many times. The chain has TRBV27 and TRBJ2-1; D is possibly TRBD2 (6 bases). CDR1 is MNHEY, CDR2 SMNVEV, per germline (reference sequence). V lost 1 base and J 2 bases, leaving 15 bases between the germline ends. CDR3 length equals 17 residues. CDR3 nucleotide sequence: TGTGCCAGCAGTTTATACGGGATTGCGGGACCCTACAATGAGCAGTTCTTC. Translating it yields CASSLYGIAGPYNEQFF.

This clonotype was observed at least ten times. This rearrangement joins TRBV3-1 to TRBJ1-2; no firm D call. The germline CDR1 and CDR2 sequences are LGHDT and YNNKEL (reference sequence). The CDR3 sequence is 15 residues long. Trimming removed 1 base from V and 0 bases from J, with 9 bases in between. The CDR3: CASSQGPGTNYGYTF. CDR3 sequence (DNA): TGTGCCAGCAGCCAAGGTCCGGGAACTAACTATGGCTACACCTTC.

This clonotype occurred many times. V gene TRBV9 combines with J gene TRBJ2-7, with a weak D call TRBD2 (9 bases). Germline CDR1 is SGDLS and CDR2 is YYNGEE. Trimming left V 4 bases short and J 5 bases short, with 22 bases between. The CDR3 has 16 residues. The CDR3 loop reads CASSTGGAGGRNEQYF. Here the CDR3 DNA reads TGTGCCAGCAGCACAGGGGGGGCGGGGGGGAGAAACGAGCAGTACTTC.

The V gene is TRBV11-2, the J gene TRBJ1-5; a weak D match, TRBD1 (5 bases). The CDR3 consists of 13 residues. From germline, CDR1 is SGHAT and CDR2 FQNNGV. Trimming left V 4 bases short and J 9 bases short, with 13 bases between. The CDR3 DNA is TGTGCCAGCAGCTCCGGGGGGGAGGTGCCCCAGCATTTT. Encoded protein: CASSSGGEVPQHF.